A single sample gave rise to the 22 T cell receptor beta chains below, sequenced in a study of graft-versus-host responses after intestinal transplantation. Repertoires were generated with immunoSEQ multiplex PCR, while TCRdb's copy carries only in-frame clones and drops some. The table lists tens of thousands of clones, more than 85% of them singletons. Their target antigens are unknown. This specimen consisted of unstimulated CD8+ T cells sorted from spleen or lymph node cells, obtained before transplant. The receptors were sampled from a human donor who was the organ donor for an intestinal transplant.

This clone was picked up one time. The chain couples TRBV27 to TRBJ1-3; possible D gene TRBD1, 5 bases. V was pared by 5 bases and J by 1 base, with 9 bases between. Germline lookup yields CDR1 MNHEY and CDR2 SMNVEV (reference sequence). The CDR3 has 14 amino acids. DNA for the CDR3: TGTGCCAGCAGTGGGAGGGGTTCTGGAAACACCATATATTTT. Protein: CASSGRGSGNTIYF.

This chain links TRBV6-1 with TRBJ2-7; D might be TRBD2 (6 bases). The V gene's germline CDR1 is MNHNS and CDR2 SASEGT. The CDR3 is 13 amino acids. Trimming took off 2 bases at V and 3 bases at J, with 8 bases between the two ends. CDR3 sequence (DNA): TGTGCCAGCAGTGAAAGGGAGGACTACGAGCAGTACTTC. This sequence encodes CASSEREDYEQYF.

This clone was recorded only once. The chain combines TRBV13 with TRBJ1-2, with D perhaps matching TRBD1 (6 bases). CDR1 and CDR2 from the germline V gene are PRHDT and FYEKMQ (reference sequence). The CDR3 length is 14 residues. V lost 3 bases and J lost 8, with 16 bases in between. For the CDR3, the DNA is TGTGCCAGCAGCTTGGGGCGCGGGGGACAAGGCTACACCTTC. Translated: CASSLGRGGQGYTF. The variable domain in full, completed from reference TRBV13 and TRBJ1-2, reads AAGVIQSPRHLIKEKRETATLKCYPIPRHDTVYWYQQGPGQDPQFLISFYEKMQSDKGSIPDRFSAQQFSDYHSELNMSSLELGDSALYFCASSLGRGGQGYTFGSGTRLTVV.

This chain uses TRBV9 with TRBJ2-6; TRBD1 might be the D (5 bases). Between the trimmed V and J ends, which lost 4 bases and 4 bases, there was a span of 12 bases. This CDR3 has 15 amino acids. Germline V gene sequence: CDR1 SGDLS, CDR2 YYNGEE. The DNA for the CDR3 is TGTGCCAGCAGCCCCGACAGTTCAGGGGCCAACGTCCTGACTTTC. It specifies CASSPDSSGANVLTF.

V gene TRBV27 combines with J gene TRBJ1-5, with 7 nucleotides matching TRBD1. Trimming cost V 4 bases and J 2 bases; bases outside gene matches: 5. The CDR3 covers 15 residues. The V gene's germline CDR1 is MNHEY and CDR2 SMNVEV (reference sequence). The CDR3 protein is CASSSSTGGNQPQHF. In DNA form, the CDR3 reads TGTGCCAGCAGTTCGTCTACAGGGGGCAATCAGCCCCAGCATTTT.

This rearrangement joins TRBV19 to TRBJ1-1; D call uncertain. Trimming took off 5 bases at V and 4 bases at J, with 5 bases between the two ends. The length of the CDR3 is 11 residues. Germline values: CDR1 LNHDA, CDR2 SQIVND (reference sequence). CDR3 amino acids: CASSDTTEAFF. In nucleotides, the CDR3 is TGTGCCAGTAGTGACACCACTGAAGCTTTCTTT.

The CDR3 coding sequence is TGTGCCAGCAGTTTATCTTGGTCAGGGTCAGACGAGCAGTACTTC. It encodes CASSLSWSGSDEQYF. The rearrangement uses TRBV27 and TRBJ2-7; the D gene is possibly TRBD1 (5 bases). CDR1 is MNHEY and CDR2 is SMNVEV in the germline V gene (reference sequence). The V end was cut by 0 bases, the J end by 5 bases, with 14 bases between. This CDR3 is built from 15 residues.

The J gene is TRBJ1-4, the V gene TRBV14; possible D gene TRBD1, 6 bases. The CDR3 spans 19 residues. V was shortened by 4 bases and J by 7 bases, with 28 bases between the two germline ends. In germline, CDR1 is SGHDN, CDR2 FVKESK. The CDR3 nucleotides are TGTGCCAGCAGCCTCATGAACAGGGCACGGGGACCCCTCGGTGAAAAACTGTTTTTT. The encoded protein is CASSLMNRARGPLGEKLFF.

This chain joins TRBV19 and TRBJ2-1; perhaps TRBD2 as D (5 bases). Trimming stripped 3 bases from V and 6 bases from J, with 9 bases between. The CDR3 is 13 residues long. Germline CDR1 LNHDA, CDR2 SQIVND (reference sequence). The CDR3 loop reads CASSMYEGNEQFF. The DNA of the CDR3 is TGTGCCAGTAGTATGTATGAGGGCAATGAGCAGTTCTTC.

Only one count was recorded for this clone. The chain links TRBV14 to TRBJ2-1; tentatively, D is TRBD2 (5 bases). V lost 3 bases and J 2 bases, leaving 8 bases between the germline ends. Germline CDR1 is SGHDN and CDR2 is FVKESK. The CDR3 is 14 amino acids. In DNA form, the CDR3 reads TGTGCCAGCAGCCAGAGGGCTACCTACAATGAGCAGTTCTTC. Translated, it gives CASSQRATYNEQFF.

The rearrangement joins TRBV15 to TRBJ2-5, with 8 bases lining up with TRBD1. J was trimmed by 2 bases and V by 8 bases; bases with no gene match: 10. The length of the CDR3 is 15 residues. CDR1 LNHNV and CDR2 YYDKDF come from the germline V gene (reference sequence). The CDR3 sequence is CATGEVQGAQETQYF. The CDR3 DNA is TGTGCCACCGGGGAAGTGCAGGGGGCTCAAGAGACCCAGTACTTC.

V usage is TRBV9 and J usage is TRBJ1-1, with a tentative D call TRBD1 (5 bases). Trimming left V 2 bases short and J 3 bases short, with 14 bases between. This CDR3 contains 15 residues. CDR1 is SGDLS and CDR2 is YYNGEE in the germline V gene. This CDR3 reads CASSVGPLQDTEAFF. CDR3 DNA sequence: TGTGCCAGCAGCGTCGGCCCCCTACAGGACACTGAAGCTTTCTTT.

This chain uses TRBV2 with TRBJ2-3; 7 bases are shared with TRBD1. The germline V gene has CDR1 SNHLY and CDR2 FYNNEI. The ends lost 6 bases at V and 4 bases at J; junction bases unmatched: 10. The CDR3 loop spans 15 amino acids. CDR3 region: CASSVGQFGPDTQYF. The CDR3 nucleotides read TGTGCCAGCAGCGTGGGACAGTTCGGCCCAGATACGCAGTATTTT.

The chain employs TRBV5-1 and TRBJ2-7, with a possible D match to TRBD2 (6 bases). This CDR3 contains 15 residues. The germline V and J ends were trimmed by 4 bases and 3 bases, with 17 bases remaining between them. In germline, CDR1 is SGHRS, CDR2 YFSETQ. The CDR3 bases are TGCGCCAGCAGCGCCCTTGGACGGGAGATCTACGAGCAGTACTTC. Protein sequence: CASSALGREIYEQYF. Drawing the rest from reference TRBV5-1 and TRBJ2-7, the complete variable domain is KAGVTQTPRYLIKTRGQQVTLSCSPISGHRSVSWYQQTPGQGLQFLFEYFSETQRNKGNFPGRFSGRQFSNSRSEMNVSTLELGDSALYLCASSALGREIYEQYFGPGTRLTVT.

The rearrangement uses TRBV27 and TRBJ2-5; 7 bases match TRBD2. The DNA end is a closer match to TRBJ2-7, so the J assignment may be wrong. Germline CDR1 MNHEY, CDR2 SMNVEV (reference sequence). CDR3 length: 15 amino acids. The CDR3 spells CASSWAPLATYEQYF. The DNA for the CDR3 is TGTGCCAGCAGTTGGGCCCCACTAGCGACCTACGAGCAGTACTTC.

CDR3 DNA sequence: TGTGCCAGCACTCCAGACCGGGGTGCCCACGAGCAGTACTTC. Its protein is CASTPDRGAHEQYF. The chain recombines TRBV7-9 with TRBJ2-7, with TRBD2 as a possible D gene (5 bases). The CDR3 is 14 residues long. Germline V gene lookup returns CDR1 SEHNR and CDR2 FQNEAQ (reference sequence). Trimming took 7 bases from V and 5 from J, leaving 18 bases between them.

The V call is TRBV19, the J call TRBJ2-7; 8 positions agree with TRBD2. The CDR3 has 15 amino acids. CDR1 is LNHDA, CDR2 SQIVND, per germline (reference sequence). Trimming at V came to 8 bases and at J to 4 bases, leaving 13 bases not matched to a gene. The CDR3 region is CASSWGAGVLYEQYF. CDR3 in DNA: TGTGCCAGTTCATGGGGAGCGGGAGTACTTTACGAGCAGTACTTC.

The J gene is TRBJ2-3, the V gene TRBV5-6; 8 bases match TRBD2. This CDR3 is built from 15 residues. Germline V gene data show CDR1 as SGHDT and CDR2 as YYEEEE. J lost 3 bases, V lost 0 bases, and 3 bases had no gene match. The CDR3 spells CASSLELAETDTQYF. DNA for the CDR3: TGTGCCAGCAGCTTGGAACTAGCGGAGACAGATACGCAGTATTTT.

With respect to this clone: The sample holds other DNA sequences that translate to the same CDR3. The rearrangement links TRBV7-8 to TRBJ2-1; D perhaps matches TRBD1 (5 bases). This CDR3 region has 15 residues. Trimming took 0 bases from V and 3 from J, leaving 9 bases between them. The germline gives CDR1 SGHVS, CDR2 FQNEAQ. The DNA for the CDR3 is TGTGCCAGCAGCTTAGCTAGGGGTGGCTACAATGAGCAGTTCTTC. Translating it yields CASSLARGGYNEQFF. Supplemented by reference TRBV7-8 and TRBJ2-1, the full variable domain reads GAGVSQSPRYKVAKRGQDVALRCDPISGHVSLFWYQQALGQGPEFLTYFQNEAQLDKSGLPSDRFFAERPEGSVSTLKIQRTQQEDSAVYLCASSLARGGYNEQFFGPGTRLTVL.

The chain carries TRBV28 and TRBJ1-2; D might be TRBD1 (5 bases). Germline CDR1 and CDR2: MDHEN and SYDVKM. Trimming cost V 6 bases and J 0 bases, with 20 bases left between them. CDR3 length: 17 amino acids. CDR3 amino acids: CASSPRRAGLANYGYTF. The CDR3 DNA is TGTGCCAGCAGCCCTAGAAGGGCAGGGTTAGCTAACTATGGCTACACCTTC.

The CDR3 DNA reads TGCGCCAGCAGCCAAGATACTCTCTCCTACGAGCAGTACTTC. This translates into CASSQDTLSYEQYF. This chain uses TRBV4-3 with TRBJ2-7; D gene unclear. From germline, CDR1 is LGHNA and CDR2 YSLEER. The length of the CDR3 is 14 residues. V shed 0 bases and J shed 0 bases, with 6 bases lying between them.

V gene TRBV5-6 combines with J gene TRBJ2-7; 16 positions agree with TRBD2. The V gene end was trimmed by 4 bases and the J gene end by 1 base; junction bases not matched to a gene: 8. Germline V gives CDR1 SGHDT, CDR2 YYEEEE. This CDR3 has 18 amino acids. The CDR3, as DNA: TGTGCCAGCAGCCTTATGAGGGGACTAGCGGGAGGGTCCTACGAGCAGTACTTC. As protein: CASSLMRGLAGGSYEQYF. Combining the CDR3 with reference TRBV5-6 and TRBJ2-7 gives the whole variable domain DAGVTQSPTHLIKTRGQQVTLRCSPKSGHDTVSWYQQALGQGPQFIFQYYEEEERQRGNFPDRFSGHQFPNYSSELNVNALLLGDSALYLCASSLMRGLAGGSYEQYFGPGTRLTVT.